The 12 T cell receptor beta chains below were found in one sample sequenced in a study of CD8+ T cells in alopecia areata. RNA was isolated and reverse transcribed to cDNA, the sequencing template. Some clones are missing from TCRdb's copy, which holds only in-frame ones; the method was immunoSEQ multiplex PCR. The data show around 300,000 clones, about 62% seen once. Treatment indicated: oral pan-JAK inhibitor, 5-10 mg twice daily. This sample comprised CD4+ T cells sorted from blood, obtained around week 54, from a patient treated with tofacitinib. Every receptor here comes from a human donor with alopecia areata.

This clone occurred a few times. The chain has TRBV7-2 and TRBJ2-7; perhaps TRBD1 as D (5 bases). Trimming left V 2 bases short and J 4 bases short, with 9 bases between. Germline CDR1 and CDR2: SGHTA and FQGNSA. The CDR3 covers 13 residues. CDR3 DNA sequence: TGTGCCAGCAGCTTAAAAGGGGCGTACGAGCAGTACTTC. This codes for CASSLKGAYEQYF.

This rearrangement joins TRBV30 to TRBJ2-6; D is uncertain. The germline V and J ends were trimmed by 3 bases and 2 bases, with 11 bases remaining between them. The CDR3 extends over 15 amino acids. CDR1 GTSNPN and CDR2 SVGIG come from the germline V gene (reference sequence). Here the CDR3 DNA reads TGTGCCTGGAGATCGCCCCGGGCTGGGGCCAACGTCCTGACTTTC. Translating it yields CAWRSPRAGANVLTF.

The chain has TRBV30 and TRBJ1-1; possible D gene TRBD1, 5 bases. This CDR3 spans 14 amino acids. Germline CDR1 GTSNPN, CDR2 SVGIG (reference sequence). Deletions cut 5 bases from V and 4 bases from J, with 17 bases between. The CDR3 DNA follows: TGTGCCTGGGGCCGGGGGGGAAGCGGCACTGAAGCTTTCTTT. Translating gives CAWGRGGSGTEAFF.

The chain carries TRBV30 and TRBJ1-5; D gene ambiguous. This CDR3 comprises 13 residues. Germline CDR1 GTSNPN, CDR2 SVGIG (reference sequence). Trimming took 2 bases from V and 3 from J, leaving 8 bases between them. The CDR3: CAWSSGNNQPQHF. The CDR3 bases are TGTGCCTGGAGTTCCGGTAACAATCAGCCCCAGCATTTT.

The chain employs TRBV29-1 and TRBJ2-2; D is perhaps TRBD1 (5 bases). The CDR3 has 13 residues. Trimming removed 4 bases from V and 0 bases from J, with 6 bases in between. Germline V gives CDR1 SQVTM, CDR2 ANQGSEA. Here the CDR3 reads CSVARANTGELFF. The CDR3 bases are TGCAGCGTTGCCAGGGCGAACACCGGGGAGCTGTTTTTT.

This chain connects TRBV6-5 to TRBJ2-1, with D unresolved. The V gene's germline CDR1 is MNHEY and CDR2 SVGAGI. Trimming removed 2 bases from V and 5 bases from J, with 4 bases in between. This CDR3 is built from 12 residues. Written as DNA, the CDR3 is TGTGCCAGCAGTTACCCAAACAATGAGCAGTTCTTC. This gives the protein CASSYPNNEQFF.

The chain employs TRBV13 and TRBJ1-2; no reliable D call. Germline V CDR1 and CDR2: PRHDT, FYEKMQ (reference sequence). V was clipped by 0 bases and J by 2 bases, with 4 bases between them. The CDR3 totals 13 residues. CDR3 protein: CASSLGVNYGYTF. The CDR3 DNA reads TGTGCCAGCAGCTTAGGAGTCAACTATGGCTACACCTTC.

V gene TRBV29-1 combines with J gene TRBJ2-1; D unresolved. V lost 7 bases and J lost 7, with 8 bases in between. The CDR3 is 10 residues long. In germline, CDR1 is SQVTM, CDR2 ANQGSEA. DNA for the CDR3: TGCAGCGCCATAGTAAATGAGCAGTTCTTC. Its protein is CSAIVNEQFF.

This rearrangement joins TRBV30 to TRBJ2-7; D possibly uses TRBD1 or TRBD2 (6 bases each). V lost 7 bases, J lost 4 bases, and 17 bases lay in between. The CDR3 loop spans 13 amino acids. Germline V gene lookup returns CDR1 GTSNPN and CDR2 SVGIG (reference sequence). This chain's CDR3 is CASGGRDGYEQYF. CDR3 sequence (DNA): TGTGCCTCCGGGGGCAGGGATGGATACGAGCAGTACTTC.

This clone was seen more than once but under ten times. The chain is built from TRBV30 and TRBJ1-5; D gene uncertain. Trimming took off 5 bases at V and 2 bases at J, with 7 bases between the two ends. Germline V lookup: CDR1 GTSNPN, CDR2 SVGIG (reference sequence). The CDR3 extends over 12 amino acids. Written as DNA, the CDR3 is TGTGCCTGGGGCGCGGGCAATCAGCCCCAGCATTTT. Translated, it gives CAWGAGNQPQHF.

This clone occurred a few times. The chain employs TRBV7-9 and TRBJ1-2; 7 nucleotides match TRBD1. The J segment lost 8 bases and the V segment lost 5 bases, leaving 5 bases of the junction unmatched. The CDR3 has 12 residues. Germline lookup yields CDR1 SEHNR and CDR2 FQNEAQ (reference sequence). This CDR3 is CASSETGRGYTF. The DNA for the CDR3 is TGTGCCAGCAGCGAGACAGGGCGAGGCTACACCTTC.

There are a few counts of this clone. The genes are TRBV7-8 and TRBJ2-7; 7 bases match TRBD1. Germline V gene data show CDR1 as SGHVS and CDR2 as FQNEAQ. Trimming at V came to 5 bases and at J to 0 bases, leaving 4 bases not matched to a gene. This CDR3 is 14 amino acids long. The DNA of the CDR3 is TGTGCCAGCAGCACGAGGACAGGCTCCTACGAGCAGTACTTC. This translates into CASSTRTGSYEQYF. Full variable domain (outside the CDR3, taken from reference TRBV7-8 and TRBJ2-7): GAGVSQSPRYKVAKRGQDVALRCDPISGHVSLFWYQQALGQGPEFLTYFQNEAQLDKSGLPSDRFFAERPEGSVSTLKIQRTQQEDSAVYLCASSTRTGSYEQYFGPGTRLTVT.